This TCR beta chain was recorded in a study of T cells after yellow fever vaccination. The sample holds many counts of this clonotype. TCRdb re-analysed the 5' RACE reads in MiXCR, keeping a single row per CDR3 protein. The table lists approximately 250,000 distinct CDR3 sequences, 5.2% of them singletons. This sequence originates from a man in his late teens or twenties who received the YFV17D yellow fever vaccine. The sample was CD4+ T cells sorted from PBMCs, taken on the day of the yellow fever booster vaccination.

CDR3 DNA: TGTGCCAGCACTCGCTCGGTCGCAGATACGCAGTATTTT. Encoded protein: CASTRSVADTQYF. The rearrangement links TRBV2 to TRBJ2-3; D ambiguous. Germline values: CDR1 SNHLY, CDR2 FYNNEI. There are 13 residues in the CDR3. Deletions cut 7 bases from V and 4 bases from J, with 12 bases between.